One and the same sample provided the 16 T cell receptor beta chains below, sequenced in a study of blood T cell repertoires in COVID-19. Clones were read by immunoSEQ multiplex PCR, and TCRdb kept only the in-frame ones, dropping some. The data hold about 210,000 clones, with approximately 90% observed a single time. Sequenced sample: peripheral blood. Source of these receptors: a woman between 35 and 50 years old with acute or convalescent COVID-19.

V usage is TRBV9 and J usage is TRBJ2-5; D is uncertain. Trimming took 0 bases from V and 1 from J, leaving 7 bases between them. There are 14 residues in the CDR3. CDR1 is SGDLS, CDR2 YYNGEE, per germline. The CDR3 nucleotides read TGTGCCAGCAGCGTAGATCAGGTCCAAGAGACCCAGTACTTC. Amino acids: CASSVDQVQETQYF.

The V and J genes are TRBV10-3 and TRBJ2-1; 10 nucleotides match TRBD1. The J segment lost 8 bases and the V segment lost 8 bases, leaving 9 bases of the junction unmatched. The CDR3 runs 14 residues. Per germline, CDR1 ENHRY and CDR2 SYGVKD. The CDR3 here is CAIPAGQGRDEQFF. The CDR3 DNA is TGTGCCATCCCCGCGGGACAGGGGAGGGATGAGCAGTTCTTC.

The chain has TRBV19 and TRBJ1-2; D perhaps matches TRBD1 (6 bases). The CDR3 has 17 amino acids. The V gene's germline CDR1 is LNHDA and CDR2 SQIVND (reference sequence). Deletions cut 5 bases from V and 2 bases from J, with 21 bases between. The CDR3 loop is CASSVTGIWLRNYGYTF. For the CDR3, the DNA is TGTGCCAGTAGTGTAACAGGGATCTGGCTTCGGAACTATGGCTACACCTTC.

The chain joins TRBV2 to TRBJ2-7; 8 nucleotides align to TRBD1. The CDR3 spans 14 residues. Germline V gives CDR1 SNHLY, CDR2 FYNNEI. With V trimmed by 5 bases and J by 3 bases, 6 bases remained unmatched. CDR3 bases: TGTGCCAGCAGTACAACCGGGACAGGCTACGAGCAGTACGTC. It codes for CASSTTGTGYEQYV.

The genes are TRBV6-5 and TRBJ2-7, with 8 bases aligning to TRBD2. The CDR3 is 14 amino acids. Germline V gene lookup returns CDR1 MNHEY and CDR2 SVGAGI. The V and J ends lost 7 bases and 2 bases, in that order; junction bases with no gene match: 7. This CDR3 reads CASISGGGTYEQYV. The DNA for the CDR3 is TGTGCCAGCATATCCGGGGGGGGTACCTACGAGCAGTACGTC.

The CDR3 coding sequence is TGTGCCAGCAGTACCCACGGGACAGGTACTATCCTACAAGCTAACTATGGCTACACCTTC. This sequence encodes CASSTHGTGTILQANYGYTF. The chain has TRBV27 and TRBJ1-2; TRBD1 agrees at 8 bases. This CDR3 spans 20 amino acids. Germline-derived CDR1 and CDR2 are MNHEY and SMNVEV (reference sequence). Germline trimming cut 5 bases from V and 0 bases from J; bases unmatched to any gene: 20.

The V and J genes are TRBV15 and TRBJ1-4; weak D call: TRBD1 (5 bases). Germline CDR1 is LNHNV and CDR2 is YYDKDF (reference sequence). This CDR3 is 17 amino acids long. Trimming left V 0 bases short and J 6 bases short, with 17 bases between. CDR3 nucleotides: TGTGCCACCAGCAGAGATCGACAGTCCCCCCCGGATGAAAAACTGTTTTTT. Residues: CATSRDRQSPPDEKLFF.

This sequence joins TRBV7-6 and TRBJ1-6; D is perhaps TRBD1 (5 bases). Trimming took off 6 bases at V and 9 bases at J, with 21 bases between the two ends. From germline, CDR1 is SGHVS and CDR2 FNYEAQ. CDR3 length: 16 residues. The CDR3 coding sequence is TGTGCCAGCAGTACCGCTGGGGCAGGTGGATTTTCACCCCTCCACTTT. Translation: CASSTAGAGGFSPLHF.

V gene TRBV28 combines with J gene TRBJ2-7; maybe TRBD1 (6 bases). The CDR3 totals 14 residues. Germline lookup yields CDR1 MDHEN and CDR2 SYDVKM. Trimming cost V 6 bases and J 7 bases, with 19 bases left between them. In nucleotides, the CDR3 is TGTGCCAGCAGAACTTCCACAGGGTCGGATGAGCAGTACGTC. Translating it yields CASRTSTGSDEQYV.

The chain links TRBV10-3 to TRBJ1-6, with D uncertain. Trimming shortened V by 7 bases and J by 1 base, and 8 bases separated the two germline ends. CDR1 is ENHRY, CDR2 SYGVKD, per germline. CDR3 length: 14 residues. In nucleotides, the CDR3 is TGTGCCATCACCGGGGAGTCCTATAATTCACCCCTCCACTTT. Residues: CAITGESYNSPLHF.

The chain has TRBV3-1 (or the pseudogene TRBV3-2) and TRBJ1-5, with D unresolved. The germline V and J ends were trimmed by 0 bases and 6 bases, with 6 bases remaining between them. Germline CDR1 and CDR2: LGHDT and YNNKEL (reference sequence). This CDR3 has 13 residues. CDR3 DNA sequence: TGTGCCAGCAGCCAAGAGGGCAGTCAGCCCCAGCATTTT. Protein sequence: CASSQEGSQPQHF.

This clone was counted many times. Other DNA sequences in this sample translate to the same CDR3. The gene calls are TRBV19 and TRBJ1-1; 7 nucleotides match TRBD1. Germline V lookup: CDR1 LNHDA, CDR2 SQIVND (reference sequence). This CDR3 is 14 amino acids long. The V and J ends lost 4 bases and 0 bases, in that order; junction bases with no gene match: 2. Here the CDR3 DNA reads TGTGCCAGTAGTACGGGACAGCTGAACACTGAAGCTTTCTTT. Its translation is CASSTGQLNTEAFF.

The rearrangement uses TRBV11-2 and TRBJ2-1; 7 nucleotides line up with TRBD2. CDR3 length: 13 amino acids. Germline values: CDR1 SGHAT, CDR2 FQNNGV. V dropped 5 bases and J dropped 10; count of bases not matched to a gene: 8. The DNA for the CDR3 is TGTGCCAGCAGCCCTAAGTCGCGGGGGGAGCAGTTCTTC. It is translated as CASSPKSRGEQFF.

On this clone itself: At the DNA level, this CDR3 is encoded by other sequences in the same sample as well. The rearrangement links TRBV4-1 to TRBJ2-5; 9 bases agree with TRBD2. With 3 bases clipped from V and 1 base from J, the junction kept 6 bases outside the gene matches. CDR1 and CDR2 (germline): MGHRA, YSYEKL. The CDR3 runs 16 residues. The CDR3 is CASSQSSGGPQETQYF. The DNA of the CDR3 is TGCGCCAGCAGCCAGAGTAGCGGGGGACCCCAAGAGACCCAGTACTTC.

The chain combines TRBV6-5 with TRBJ2-2, with D possibly being TRBD2 (5 bases). CDR1 is MNHEY, CDR2 SVGAGI, per germline. V dropped 0 bases and J dropped 1 base, with 9 bases sitting between them. This CDR3 comprises 16 residues. The CDR3 nucleotides read TGTGCCAGCAGTTACTCTCGGGGAGTGAACACCGGGGAGCTGTTTTTT. It yields the protein CASSYSRGVNTGELFF.

The chain is built from TRBV11-2 and TRBJ1-4, with TRBD1 as a possible D gene (5 bases). CDR1 and CDR2 (germline): SGHAT, FQNNGV. The CDR3 has 14 residues. Trimming stripped 5 bases from V and 7 bases from J, with 14 bases between. The CDR3 reads CASSPRTTPEKLFF. The CDR3 DNA follows: TGTGCCAGCAGCCCCCGGACAACGCCTGAAAAACTGTTTTTT.